This T cell receptor beta chain was identified during a study of response to subunit inactivated influenza vaccine. Each CDR3 protein gets one entry after TCRdb re-called the RT-PCR reads with MiXCR. The data show about 620,000 distinct CDR3 sequences, about 11% seen once. This clonotype has a handful of counts. Trimming left V 5 bases short and J 4 bases short, with 15 bases between. This CDR3 is 15 amino acids long. Germline V gene sequence: CDR1 SGHTA, CDR2 FQGTGA. This sample also appeared in a second study, on T cells expressing NK-cell markers. Per that paper: UMIs accompanied the 5'RACE template switching by which TCR beta cDNA was made. Just one sequenced donor of eight was HCMV-seronegative, while seven were seropositive. Several donors likewise had their CD3+CD56-NKG2C+ fraction led by these clonotypes. Expanded NKG2C+ T cell clones had unclear HCMV specificity.

The receptor was isolated from a man between 50 and 59 years old who received an inactivated influenza vaccine. The chain joins TRBV7-3 to TRBJ2-1; perhaps TRBD2 as D (5 bases). Source: PBMCs from blood, taken on the day of vaccination. CDR3 in amino acids: CASSRGLLTYNEQFF. In DNA form, the CDR3 reads TGTGCCAGCAGCCGCGGACTTTTAACTTACAATGAGCAGTTCTTC.